This T cell receptor (beta chain) was profiled in a study of cytomegalovirus exposure and HLA in healthy donors. With 60 Vbeta and 13 Jbeta primers, the PCR was carried out. Method: immunoSEQ multiplex PCR; TCRdb's copy keeps in-frame clones and lacks some. The table has some 140,000 clones, around 77% seen once. On this clone: Its antigen is unknown.

Each donor was healthy, and each was a bone marrow donor. Unmatched junction bases numbered 8, after V lost 1 base and J lost 4 bases. The CDR3 runs to 15 residues. Germline assignment: CDR1 GTSNPN and CDR2 SVGIG (reference sequence). Study results and caveats: Among donors in an Asian-associated ancestry cluster, a later analysis reportedly found fewer N-insertions than the roughly 700-donor mean. Across donors, sequencing depth was assumed by presence/absence analyses to be roughly uniform. Upon later analysis, TCR association rates were observed to vary by HLA locus, being highest for DRB1 and lowest for HLA-C.

The chain uses TRBV30 and TRBJ2-3; 7 nucleotides match TRBD2. This TCR came from a man younger than 45 in good health and CMV-seronegative. The sequencing sample was made of PBMCs. The CDR3 sequence is CAWSEWGGYADTQYF. DNA for the CDR3: TGTGCCTGGAGTGAGTGGGGGGGTTACGCAGATACGCAGTATTTT.